This passage covers 25 T cell receptor beta chains from one sample sequenced in a study of blood T cell repertoires in COVID-19. Profiling relied on immunoSEQ multiplex PCR, and the TCRdb table lists in-frame clones only, not all of them. The data hold fewer than 50,000 clones, with around 80% observed a single time. Sequencing input: peripheral blood. The receptors here all came from an elderly man with active or convalescent COVID-19.

The sample holds one count of this clone. The chain employs TRBV14 and TRBJ2-1, with TRBD2 as a possible D gene (6 bases). The length of the CDR3 is 14 residues. Germline CDR1 reads SGHDN; CDR2 reads FVKESK. Deletions cut 0 bases from V and 7 bases from J, with 10 bases between. Here the CDR3 reads CASSQDWAGNEQFF. CDR3 DNA: TGTGCCAGCAGCCAAGATTGGGCGGGGAATGAGCAGTTCTTC.

The chain joins TRBV4-2 to TRBJ1-5; D gene uncertain. Germline V gives CDR1 LGHNA, CDR2 YNFKEQ. CDR3 length equals 12 residues. Trimming stripped 1 base from V and 6 bases from J, with 4 bases between. As DNA, the CDR3 is TGTGCCAGCAGCCAAGGCGTTCAGCCCCAGCATTTT. Translated, it gives CASSQGVQPQHF.

The chain uses TRBV15 and TRBJ1-2; 7 bases fit TRBD1. Germline values: CDR1 LNHNV, CDR2 YYDKDF (reference sequence). The length of the CDR3 is 14 residues. V trimming: 6 bases; J trimming: 4 bases; junction bases outside the gene matches: 8. CDR3 bases: TGTGCCACCAGACCCGGGACAGCTTCCTATGGCTACACCTTC. Encoded protein: CATRPGTASYGYTF.

The chain carries TRBV7-6 and TRBJ2-2; 8 bases are shared with TRBD1. In germline, CDR1 is SGHVS, CDR2 FNYEAQ. This CDR3 region has 16 residues. Trimming removed 5 bases from V and 0 bases from J; junction bases left unmatched: 5. CDR3 in amino acids: CASSGQGYANTGELFF. CDR3 bases: TGTGCCAGCAGCGGACAGGGATACGCGAACACCGGGGAGCTGTTTTTT.

The chain recombines TRBV6-5 with TRBJ2-7, with a tentative D call TRBD1 (6 bases). V was shortened by 1 base and J by 5 bases, with 18 bases between the two germline ends. The germline V gene encodes CDR1 MNHEY and CDR2 SVGAGI. The CDR3 covers 16 residues. DNA for the CDR3: TGTGCCAGCAGTTACTATGGGGGCCGAGTTTTTAACGAGCAGTACTTC. Its translation: CASSYYGGRVFNEQYF.

V gene TRBV7-6 combines with J gene TRBJ2-7; D not resolved. The CDR3 extends over 13 amino acids. Germline V gene sequence: CDR1 SGHVS, CDR2 FNYEAQ. V dropped 2 bases and J dropped 0 bases, with 5 bases sitting between them. DNA for the CDR3: TGTGCCAGCAGCTTATCGAGCTCCTACGAGCAGTACTTC. As protein: CASSLSSSYEQYF.

The chain employs TRBV6-4 and TRBJ2-7; D may be TRBD1 (5 bases). This CDR3 is 13 amino acids long. With 5 bases removed from V and 4 bases from J, the gap between germline ends came to 12 bases. The germline V gene has CDR1 MRHNA and CDR2 SNTAGT. CDR3 region: CASSRQGNYEQYF. CDR3 nucleotide sequence: TGTGCCAGCAGTCGCCAGGGTAATTACGAGCAGTACTTC.

This clone occurred a few times. The J gene is TRBJ2-5, the V gene TRBV7-8; 11 bases are a match to TRBD2. CDR1 is SGHVS, CDR2 FQNEAQ, per germline. The trim removed 2 bases at V and 5 bases at J, leaving 4 bases unmatched. The CDR3 runs 15 residues. The chain's CDR3 is CASSLRLAGKETQYF. Here the CDR3 DNA reads TGTGCCAGCAGCTTAAGACTAGCGGGGAAGGAGACCCAGTACTTC.

This clone showed up just a few times. The chain uses TRBV6-5 and TRBJ2-7; 8 bases fit TRBD1. This CDR3 is 15 amino acids long. With 2 bases clipped from V and 3 bases from J, the junction kept 6 bases outside the gene matches. The germline gives CDR1 MNHEY, CDR2 SVGAGI. As DNA, the CDR3 is TGTGCCAGCAGTTACGGCGGACAGGGTAACTACGAGCAGTACTTC. As protein: CASSYGGQGNYEQYF.

This clone occurred once. This chain uses TRBV28 with TRBJ1-1; D gene ambiguous. V was cut by 5 bases and J by 6 bases, with 10 bases left in between. The CDR3 consists of 12 residues. CDR1 and CDR2 from the germline V gene are MDHEN and SYDVKM. The CDR3 nucleotides are TGTGCCAGCAGTCTGGGAGTAGCTGAAGCTTTCTTT. Translating gives CASSLGVAEAFF.

V is TRBV19 and J is TRBJ2-5; the D gene is possibly TRBD1 (5 bases). This CDR3 region has 13 residues. The V gene's germline CDR1 is LNHDA and CDR2 SQIVND (reference sequence). The V end lost 4 bases, the J end lost 4 bases, and 10 bases lay between the germline ends. This chain's CDR3 is CASSKGFLETQYF. CDR3 bases: TGTGCCAGTAGTAAGGGGTTTCTAGAGACCCAGTACTTC.

The V call is TRBV9, the J call TRBJ2-2, with D unclear. The germline V gene has CDR1 SGDLS and CDR2 YYNGEE. This CDR3 region has 15 residues. V shed 3 bases and J shed 1 base, with 10 bases lying between them. CDR3 amino acids: CASSALQRNTGELFF. The CDR3 DNA is TGTGCCAGCAGCGCCCTACAGAGGAACACCGGGGAGCTGTTTTTT. Full variable domain (missing parts from reference TRBV9 and TRBJ2-2): DSGVTQTPKHLITATGQRVTLRCSPRSGDLSVYWYQQSLDQGLQFLIQYYNGEERAKGNILERFSAQQFPDLHSELNLSSLELGDSALYFCASSALQRNTGELFFGEGSRLTVL.

The rearrangement links TRBV18 to TRBJ1-4, with D perhaps TRBD1 (5 bases). V lost 1 base, J lost 8 bases, and 8 bases lay in between. The CDR3 totals 13 residues. Germline lookup yields CDR1 KGHSH and CDR2 LQKENI. In DNA, the CDR3 is TGTGCCAGCTCACCACAGGGGCGCGAAAAACTGTTTTTT. It codes for CASSPQGREKLFF.

CDR3 DNA sequence: TGCAGCGTTCGAGGGACAGGGTCCGGCACTGAAGCTTTCTTT. Its protein product is CSVRGTGSGTEAFF. The rearrangement links TRBV29-1 to TRBJ1-1, with TRBD1 matching 9 bases. Germline V CDR1 and CDR2: SQVTM, ANQGSEA. The V segment lost 5 bases and the J segment 4 bases; nucleotides outside the gene matches: 8. CDR3 size: 14 residues.

The chain is built from TRBV28 and TRBJ2-7; 8 nucleotides agree with TRBD1. The germline V gene encodes CDR1 MDHEN and CDR2 SYDVKM. The V gene end was trimmed by 6 bases and the J gene end by 3 bases; junction bases not matched to a gene: 7. This CDR3 is built from 14 residues. The DNA of the CDR3 is TGTGCCAGCAGCCGGTGGACAGGGCGCTACGAGCAGTACTTC. It encodes CASSRWTGRYEQYF.

The chain combines TRBV3-1 (or the pseudogene TRBV3-2) with TRBJ2-2, with 7 bases matching TRBD2. The junction had 4 bases not matched to a gene; V was cut back by 1 base and J by 2 bases. Germline assignment: CDR1 LGHDT and CDR2 YNNKEL (reference sequence). CDR3 length: 16 residues. Here the CDR3 reads CASSQGLADNTGELFF. The DNA of the CDR3 is TGTGCCAGCAGCCAAGGACTAGCCGATAACACCGGGGAGCTGTTTTTT.

V is TRBV24-1 and J is TRBJ2-7; 7 bases agree with TRBD1. Germline V gives CDR1 KGHDR, CDR2 SFDVKD. The CDR3 contains 13 residues. The V gene end was trimmed by 6 bases and the J gene end by 1 base; junction bases not matched to a gene: 2. CDR3 protein: CATSTGVSYEQYF. Here the CDR3 DNA reads TGTGCCACCAGTACAGGGGTTTCCTACGAGCAGTACTTC.

The table lists this clone with a few counts. The chain recombines TRBV11-3 with TRBJ2-1; the D gene is possibly TRBD1 (6 bases). Germline V gene sequence: CDR1 SGHNT, CDR2 YENEEA. V lost 4 bases to trimming and J lost 0 bases, with 13 bases between them. The CDR3 consists of 16 residues. CDR3 sequence (DNA): TGTGCCAGCAGCTCTGCTCGGACAGACTCCTACAATGAGCAGTTCTTC. This encodes CASSSARTDSYNEQFF.

The chain joins TRBV2 to TRBJ1-1; D unresolved. Trimming pared 4 bases from V and 0 bases from J, leaving 15 bases between. The CDR3 extends over 16 amino acids. Germline CDR1 and CDR2: SNHLY and FYNNEI. Here the CDR3 DNA reads TGTGCCAGCAGTGTAACGACCAAACAGATGAACACTGAAGCTTTCTTT. This sequence encodes CASSVTTKQMNTEAFF.

V gene TRBV29-1 combines with J gene TRBJ2-1, with 11 positions matching TRBD2. Per the germline V gene, CDR1 is SQVTM and CDR2 is ANQGSEA. The CDR3 runs to 13 residues. The V segment lost 4 bases and the J segment 9 bases; nucleotides outside the gene matches: 5. The CDR3 is CSVGLAGRTEQFF. CDR3 coding DNA: TGCAGCGTTGGACTAGCGGGGCGTACTGAGCAGTTCTTC.

This clone was seen just once. The J gene is TRBJ2-6, the V gene TRBV7-6; no clear D. Germline V gene lookup returns CDR1 SGHVS and CDR2 FNYEAQ. V lost 6 bases, J lost 0 bases, and 15 bases lay in between. This CDR3 has 17 residues. CDR3 nucleotides: TGTGCCAGCAGTTCGGCGGTGGATTTCTCTGGGGCCAACGTCCTGACTTTC. It translates to CASSSAVDFSGANVLTF. The full variable domain, rest sourced from reference TRBV7-6 and TRBJ2-6, is GAGVSQSPRYKVTKRGQDVALRCDPISGHVSLYWYRQALGQGPEFLTYFNYEAQQDKSGLPNDRFSAERPEGSISTLTIQRTEQRDSAMYRCASSSAVDFSGANVLTFGAGSRLTVL.

This rearrangement joins TRBV7-8 to TRBJ2-5; possibly TRBD1 for D (5 bases). Between the trimmed V and J ends, which lost 5 bases and 7 bases, there was a span of 14 bases. Germline CDR1 reads SGHVS; CDR2 reads FQNEAQ. The CDR3 contains 13 residues. CDR3: CASSPTGFGTQYF. The CDR3 bases are TGTGCCAGCAGCCCCACAGGCTTCGGGACCCAGTACTTC. The full variable domain, rest sourced from reference TRBV7-8 and TRBJ2-5, is GAGVSQSPRYKVAKRGQDVALRCDPISGHVSLFWYQQALGQGPEFLTYFQNEAQLDKSGLPSDRFFAERPEGSVSTLKIQRTQQEDSAVYLCASSPTGFGTQYFGPGTRLLVL.

This clone has more than one count but fewer than ten. This rearrangement joins TRBV2 to TRBJ2-7; a weak D match, TRBD2 (5 bases). In germline, CDR1 is SNHLY, CDR2 FYNNEI. The CDR3 runs 11 residues. The V and J ends lost 3 bases and 7 bases respectively, with 7 bases between them. CDR3 residues: CASSDTGEQYF. In DNA form, the CDR3 reads TGTGCCAGCAGTGATACGGGAGAGCAGTACTTC.

J is TRBJ1-2 and V is TRBV6-5, with 7 bases lining up with TRBD1. Germline V gives CDR1 MNHEY, CDR2 SVGAGI. J was trimmed by 4 bases and V by 2 bases; bases with no gene match: 7. The CDR3 extends over 15 amino acids. The CDR3 loop reads CASSYPEQGTYGYTF. The CDR3 DNA sequence: TGTGCCAGCAGTTACCCTGAACAGGGGACCTATGGCTACACCTTC.

V usage is TRBV24-1 and J usage is TRBJ2-5; D unclear. This CDR3 is 16 amino acids long. CDR1 and CDR2 from the germline V gene are KGHDR and SFDVKD. V was shortened by 3 bases and J by 0 bases, with 13 bases between the two germline ends. In nucleotides, the CDR3 is TGTGCCACCAGTGATCCTTTGGTTGAGTACCAAGAGACCCAGTACTTC. Residues: CATSDPLVEYQETQYF.